This TCR beta chain emerged from a study of T-cell reconstitution after alpha-beta-depleted transplantation in children. Whole-study findings and limits: By one year post-transplant, T-cell counts and diversity largely arose from T cells that were newly produced. Several hundred rapidly expanded clones from non-depleted graft cells reportedly supplied alpha-beta T cells about two months post-transplant.

Germline values: CDR1 MGHRA, CDR2 YSYEKL. The CDR3 totals 16 residues. Losses at the gene ends were 4 bases for V and 3 bases for J; bases not matched to a gene: 10. This clonotype showed up just a few times. No antigen is known for it. Unique molecular identifiers were used in preparing the TCRbeta library. TCRdb used MiXCR to reprocess the PCR reads, holding one entry per CDR3 protein. Counted here are approximately 800,000 distinct CDR3 sequences, around 15% occurring once; the ten biggest clones make up roughly 5%. This TCR was recovered from a male patient younger than 18 who had a stem cell transplant for acute lymphoblastic leukemia, so the T cells may come from the graft donor. Sequenced here: PBMCs, mostly from graft donor cells, sampled 360 days after TCRalphabeta/CD19-depleted stem cell transplant. The chain is built from TRBV4-1 and TRBJ2-5, with 8 positions matching TRBD2. The CDR3 protein is CASSLIGAGGKETQYF. CDR3 sequence (DNA): TGCGCCAGCAGCCTCATTGGGGCGGGGGGAAAAGAGACCCAGTACTTC.